This T cell receptor beta chain is drawn from a study of human T cells and chemical hapten exposure. The CDR3 is made up of 15 amino acids. V shed 2 bases and J 2 bases; nucleotides not matched to a gene: 4. The germline gives CDR1 MNHEY, CDR2 SVGAGI. The table lists this clonotype with a few counts. Time point described: healthy volunteer bleed at 2 weeks. Unfractionated whole blood was the source of the extracted total RNA. TCRdb re-called the RACE reads through MiXCR, storing one row per CDR3 protein. This sample has about 130,000 distinct CDR3 sequences, with approximately 9.5% found just once. The clonotype was recovered from a male donor in good health. Some clones in this sample may be carry-over from other donors' samples. Material for sequencing was whole blood. The V gene is TRBV6-5, the J gene TRBJ2-3, with TRBD1 identical over 7 bases. CDR3 loop: CASSYEGQTTDTQYF. The CDR3 nucleotides read TGTGCCAGCAGTTACGAGGGACAGACCACAGATACGCAGTATTTT.